This T cell receptor (beta chain) appears in the sequencing data of a study of blood T cell repertoires in COVID-19. The wider study: Acute and convalescent COVID-19 samples came from the United States, Italy and Spain.

Germline lookup yields CDR1 SGHAT and CDR2 FQNNGV. The CDR3 contains 15 residues. V lost 3 bases, J lost 5 bases, and 7 bases stayed unmatched. This table comes from immunoSEQ multiplex PCR, and its TCRdb copy is limited to in-frame clones, with some not included. The sample consists of about 150,000 clones, about four fifths of them appearing once. This TCR was sampled from a woman older than 75 with acute or convalescent COVID-19. The sequenced sample was peripheral blood. This sequence joins TRBV11-2 and TRBJ1-5, with TRBD1 identical over 7 bases. The CDR3 DNA reads TGTGCCAGCAGCTTGACAGGGAACACTTATCAGCCCCAGCATTTT. Protein sequence: CASSLTGNTYQPQHF.